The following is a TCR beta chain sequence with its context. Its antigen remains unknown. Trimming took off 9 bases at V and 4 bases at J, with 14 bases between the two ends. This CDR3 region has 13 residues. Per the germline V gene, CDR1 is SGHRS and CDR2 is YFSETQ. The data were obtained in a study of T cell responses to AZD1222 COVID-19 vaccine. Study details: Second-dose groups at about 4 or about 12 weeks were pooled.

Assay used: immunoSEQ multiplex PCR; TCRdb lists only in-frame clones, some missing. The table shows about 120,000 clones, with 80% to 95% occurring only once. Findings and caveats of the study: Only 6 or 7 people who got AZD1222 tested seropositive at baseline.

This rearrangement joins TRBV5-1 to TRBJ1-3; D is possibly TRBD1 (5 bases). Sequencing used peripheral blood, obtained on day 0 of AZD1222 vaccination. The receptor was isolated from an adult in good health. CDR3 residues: CATRGDGGNTIYF. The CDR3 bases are TGCGCCACTCGAGGGGACGGCGGAAACACCATATATTTT.